Listed below are T cell receptor beta chains from one sample, sequenced in a study of blood T cell repertoires in COVID-19. Assay: immunoSEQ multiplex PCR; the TCRdb copy retains only in-frame clones and omits some. The sample holds around 120,000 clones, around 87% seen once. Sequencing was done on a sample of peripheral blood. Receptors were obtained from a human donor in a cohort sampled during active COVID-19. The CDR3 runs from the conserved cysteine through the conserved F or W. The D gene is left open where the match is weak. Part of the rows lack a size; the others show once, few, many or a class for expanded clones.

j_call: TRBJ1-4; d_call: TRBD1; v_call: TRBV6-5; clone_size: NA; cdr3_aa: CASSYVGQEGEKLFF; cdr3_nt: TGTGCCAGCAGTTACGTGGGACAGGAGGGGGAAAAACTGTTTTTT
j_call: TRBJ2-5; d_call: TRBD1; v_call: TRBV12-3/TRBV12-4; clone_size: NA; cdr3_aa: CASSGTGQETQYF; cdr3_nt: TGTGCCAGCAGCGGGACAGGGCAGGAGACCCAGTACTTC
j_call: TRBJ2-3; d_call: TRBD2; v_call: TRBV6-1; clone_size: NA; cdr3_aa: CASSELASGVTDTQYF; cdr3_nt: TGTGCCAGCAGTGAATTGGCTAGCGGGGTCACAGATACGCAGTATTTT
j_call: TRBJ2-7; d_call: TRBD2; v_call: TRBV5-1; clone_size: once; cdr3_aa: CASSGGLAGGISYEQYF; cdr3_nt: TGCGCCAGCAGCGGGGGACTAGCGGGAGGCATCTCCTACGAGCAGTACTTC
j_call: TRBJ2-3; d_call: NA; v_call: TRBV10-1; clone_size: NA; cdr3_aa: CASSDWSAKLTDTQYF; cdr3_nt: TGCGCCAGCAGTGATTGGAGCGCCAAACTCACAGATACGCAGTATTTT
j_call: TRBJ2-7; d_call: TRBD2; v_call: TRBV6-1; clone_size: NA; cdr3_aa: CASSVSGGGGPYEQYF; cdr3_nt: TGTGCCAGCAGTGTCTCGGGAGGGGGGGGGCCTTACGAGCAGTACTTC
j_call: TRBJ2-7; d_call: TRBD2; v_call: TRBV7-9; clone_size: NA; cdr3_aa: CASSPWAGGLYEQYF; cdr3_nt: TGTGCCAGCAGCCCATGGGCGGGGGGGCTATACGAGCAGTACTTC
j_call: TRBJ2-1; d_call: NA; v_call: TRBV29-1; clone_size: NA; cdr3_aa: CSVEDRQAGPYNEQFF; cdr3_nt: TGCAGCGTTGAAGATCGACAAGCGGGCCCCTACAATGAGCAGTTCTTC
j_call: TRBJ1-6; d_call: TRBD1; v_call: TRBV5-1; clone_size: NA; cdr3_aa: CASSLEAETGGSSPLHF; cdr3_nt: TGCGCCAGCAGCTTGGAGGCCGAGACAGGGGGTAGTTCACCCCTCCACTTT
j_call: TRBJ2-7; d_call: TRBD2; v_call: TRBV28; clone_size: NA; cdr3_aa: CASSSPRGGGSSYEQYF; cdr3_nt: TGTGCCAGCAGCTCCCCTCGGGGGGGAGGGAGCTCCTACGAGCAGTACTTC
j_call: TRBJ2-7; d_call: TRBD2; v_call: TRBV2; clone_size: NA; cdr3_aa: CASSEGGLAYEQYF; cdr3_nt: TGTGCCAGCAGTGAAGGGGGACTAGCCTACGAGCAGTACTTC
j_call: TRBJ1-2; d_call: TRBD1; v_call: TRBV3-1/TRBV3-2; clone_size: NA; cdr3_aa: CASSLRQGKGYGYTF; cdr3_nt: TGTGCCAGCAGCCTTCGACAGGGGAAGGGGTATGGCTACACCTTC
j_call: TRBJ2-3; d_call: NA; v_call: TRBV5-1; clone_size: NA; cdr3_aa: CASSPSRPQGSTDTQYF; cdr3_nt: TGCGCCAGCAGCCCGTCTAGACCCCAGGGTAGCACAGATACGCAGTATTTT
j_call: TRBJ2-3; d_call: NA; v_call: TRBV24-1; clone_size: once; cdr3_aa: CATSARRGDTDTQYF; cdr3_nt: TGTGCCACCAGTGCCCGGCGCGGGGACACAGATACGCAGTATTTT
j_call: TRBJ1-2; d_call: NA; v_call: TRBV5-1; clone_size: NA; cdr3_aa: CASSSRTLDYYGYTF; cdr3_nt: TGCGCCAGCAGCTCACGGACACTGGATTACTATGGCTACACCTTC
j_call: TRBJ1-1; d_call: NA; v_call: TRBV7-2; clone_size: NA; cdr3_aa: CASRQTGLNTEAFF; cdr3_nt: TGTGCCAGCAGACAAACAGGGCTGAACACTGAAGCTTTCTTT
j_call: TRBJ1-5; d_call: NA; v_call: TRBV6-1; clone_size: NA; cdr3_aa: CASSGSYGPGGNQPQHF; cdr3_nt: TGTGCCAGCAGTGGAAGTTATGGCCCGGGGGGCAATCAGCCCCAGCATTTT
j_call: TRBJ1-1; d_call: TRBD1; v_call: TRBV10-1; clone_size: few; cdr3_aa: CASSPNRGTEAFF; cdr3_nt: TGCGCCAGCAGCCCTAACAGGGGTACTGAAGCTTTCTTT
j_call: TRBJ2-1; d_call: NA; v_call: TRBV11-3; clone_size: NA; cdr3_aa: CASSLAGQFEQFF; cdr3_nt: TGTGCCAGCAGCTTAGCTGGACAATTTGAGCAGTTCTTC
j_call: TRBJ2-1; d_call: TRBD2; v_call: TRBV28; clone_size: NA; cdr3_aa: CASSEMTSGIYEQFF; cdr3_nt: TGTGCCAGCAGTGAAATGACTAGCGGGATTTATGAGCAGTTCTTC
j_call: TRBJ2-4; d_call: TRBD1; v_call: TRBV6-5; clone_size: NA; cdr3_aa: CASSKDRVEGIQYF; cdr3_nt: TGTGCCAGCAGTAAGGACAGGGTGGAGGGGATTCAGTACTTC
j_call: TRBJ2-1; d_call: NA; v_call: TRBV30; clone_size: NA; cdr3_aa: CAFEGGPHNEQFF; cdr3_nt: TGTGCCTTCGAGGGGGGGCCGCACAATGAGCAGTTCTTC
j_call: TRBJ2-7; d_call: NA; v_call: TRBV4-2; clone_size: once; cdr3_aa: CASSQARGGREQYF; cdr3_nt: TGTGCCAGCAGCCAGGCAAGGGGGGGGCGCGAGCAGTACTTC
j_call: TRBJ2-3; d_call: TRBD2; v_call: TRBV3-1/TRBV3-2; clone_size: once; cdr3_aa: CASSQDQRGSTDTQYF; cdr3_nt: TGTGCCAGCAGCCAAGATCAGCGGGGGAGCACAGATACGCAGTATTTT
j_call: TRBJ2-7; d_call: NA; v_call: TRBV20-1; clone_size: NA; cdr3_aa: CSASFGGVSYEQYF; cdr3_nt: TGCAGTGCTAGTTTTGGGGGCGTAAGCTACGAGCAGTACTTC
j_call: TRBJ1-3; d_call: NA; v_call: TRBV14; clone_size: NA; cdr3_aa: CASSQGRVSGNTIYF; cdr3_nt: TGTGCCAGCAGCCAAGGACGGGTCTCTGGAAACACCATATATTTT
j_call: TRBJ2-5; d_call: TRBD2; v_call: TRBV29-1; clone_size: NA; cdr3_aa: CSVEEGGRIQETQYF; cdr3_nt: TGCAGCGTTGAAGAGGGAGGGCGGATCCAAGAGACCCAGTACTTC
j_call: TRBJ1-5; d_call: TRBD1; v_call: TRBV19; clone_size: NA; cdr3_aa: CASSIVGGTGDQPQHF; cdr3_nt: TGTGCCAGTAGTATAGTAGGGGGGACAGGGGATCAGCCCCAGCATTTT
j_call: TRBJ2-3; d_call: NA; v_call: TRBV5-4; clone_size: NA; cdr3_aa: CASSLGTDGGTDTQYF; cdr3_nt: TGTGCCAGCAGCTTGGGGACCGACGGGGGCACAGATACGCAGTATTTT
j_call: TRBJ2-1; d_call: NA; v_call: TRBV5-1; clone_size: NA; cdr3_aa: CASSPNYNEQFF; cdr3_nt: TGCGCCAGCAGCCCTAACTACAATGAGCAGTTCTTC
j_call: TRBJ1-3; d_call: TRBD1; v_call: TRBV19; clone_size: NA; cdr3_aa: CATTSGTGPRSSGNTIYF; cdr3_nt: TGTGCCACCACTTCAGGGACAGGGCCGAGGTCTTCTGGAAACACCATATATTTT
j_call: TRBJ2-2; d_call: TRBD1; v_call: TRBV5-1; clone_size: NA; cdr3_aa: CASSFEKTGGYTGELFF; cdr3_nt: TGCGCCAGCAGCTTCGAAAAGACAGGGGGGTACACCGGGGAGCTGTTTTTT
j_call: TRBJ2-1; d_call: TRBD2; v_call: TRBV19; clone_size: NA; cdr3_aa: CASTIAGGFGEQFF; cdr3_nt: TGTGCCAGTACCATAGCGGGAGGATTTGGTGAGCAGTTCTTC
j_call: TRBJ2-1; d_call: NA; v_call: TRBV6-1; clone_size: NA; cdr3_aa: CASSELSYNEQFF; cdr3_nt: TGTGCCAGCAGTGAACTAAGCTACAATGAGCAGTTCTTC
j_call: TRBJ1-4; d_call: TRBD1; v_call: TRBV19; clone_size: NA; cdr3_aa: CATCPGQVGEKLFF; cdr3_nt: TGTGCCACCTGCCCCGGACAGGTGGGAGAAAAACTGTTTTTT
j_call: TRBJ2-1; d_call: NA; v_call: TRBV21-1; clone_size: few; cdr3_aa: CASSKPGLISGGPNDEQFF; cdr3_nt: TGTGCCAGCAGCAAACCAGGGCTTATTTCGGGAGGGCCTAATGATGAGCAGTTCTTC
j_call: TRBJ2-7; d_call: TRBD1; v_call: TRBV11-3; clone_size: NA; cdr3_aa: CASSLTGQGVQEQYF; cdr3_nt: TGTGCCAGCAGCCTTACGGGACAGGGGGTTCAAGAGCAGTACTTC
j_call: TRBJ1-2; d_call: NA; v_call: TRBV6-5; clone_size: NA; cdr3_aa: CASSQHSNYGYTF; cdr3_nt: TGTGCCAGCAGCCAACATTCTAACTATGGCTACACCTTC
j_call: TRBJ2-1; d_call: NA; v_call: TRBV7-9; clone_size: NA; cdr3_aa: CASSLLASSLNEQFF; cdr3_nt: TGTGCCAGCAGCTTATTGGCATCTAGCCTGAATGAGCAGTTCTTC
j_call: TRBJ1-1; d_call: TRBD1; v_call: TRBV18; clone_size: few; cdr3_aa: CASSPGTGAGTEAFF; cdr3_nt: TGTGCCAGCTCACCCGGGACAGGGGCTGGCACTGAAGCTTTCTTT
j_call: TRBJ2-7; d_call: TRBD2; v_call: TRBV2; clone_size: NA; cdr3_aa: CASSYTSVRSSYEQYF; cdr3_nt: TGTGCCAGCAGTTATACTAGCGTTAGGAGCTCCTACGAGCAGTACTTC